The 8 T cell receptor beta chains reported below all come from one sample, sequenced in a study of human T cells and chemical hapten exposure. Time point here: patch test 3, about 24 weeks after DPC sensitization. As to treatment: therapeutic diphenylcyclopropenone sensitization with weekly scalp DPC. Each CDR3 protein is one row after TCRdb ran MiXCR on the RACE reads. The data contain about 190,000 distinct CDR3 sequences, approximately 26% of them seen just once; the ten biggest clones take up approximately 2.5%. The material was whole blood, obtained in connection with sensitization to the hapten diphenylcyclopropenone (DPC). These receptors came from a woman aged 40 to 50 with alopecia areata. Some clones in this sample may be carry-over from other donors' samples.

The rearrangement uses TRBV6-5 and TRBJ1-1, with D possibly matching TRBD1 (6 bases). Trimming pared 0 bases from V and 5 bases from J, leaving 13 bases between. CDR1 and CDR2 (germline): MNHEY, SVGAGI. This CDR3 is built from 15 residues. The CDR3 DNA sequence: TGTGCCAGCAGTTACTCTGAGGGGGTAAGAACTGAAGCTTTCTTT. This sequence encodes CASSYSEGVRTEAFF.

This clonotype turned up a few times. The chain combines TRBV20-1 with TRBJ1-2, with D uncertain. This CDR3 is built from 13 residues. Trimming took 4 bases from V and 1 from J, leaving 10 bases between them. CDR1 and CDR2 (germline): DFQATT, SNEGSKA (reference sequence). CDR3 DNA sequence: TGCAGTGCTATAAGGACCCTTAACTATGGCTACACCTTC. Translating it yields CSAIRTLNYGYTF.

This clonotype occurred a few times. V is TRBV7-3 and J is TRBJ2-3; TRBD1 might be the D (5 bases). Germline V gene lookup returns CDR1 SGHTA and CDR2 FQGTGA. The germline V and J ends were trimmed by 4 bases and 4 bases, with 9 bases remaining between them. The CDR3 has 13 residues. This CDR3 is CASSYQQADTQYF. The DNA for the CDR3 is TGTGCCAGCAGCTACCAACAGGCAGATACGCAGTATTTT.

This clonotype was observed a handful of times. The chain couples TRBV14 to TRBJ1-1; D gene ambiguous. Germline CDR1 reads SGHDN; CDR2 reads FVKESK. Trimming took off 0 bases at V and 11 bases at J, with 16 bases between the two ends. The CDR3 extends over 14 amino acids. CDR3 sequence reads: CASSQDGIARRAFF. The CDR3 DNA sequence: TGTGCCAGCAGCCAAGATGGGATTGCCCGCCGGGCTTTCTTT.

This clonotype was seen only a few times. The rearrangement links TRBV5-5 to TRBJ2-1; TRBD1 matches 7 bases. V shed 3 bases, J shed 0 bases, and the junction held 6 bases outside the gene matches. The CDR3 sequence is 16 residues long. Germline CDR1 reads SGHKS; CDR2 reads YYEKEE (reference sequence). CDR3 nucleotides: TGTGCCAGCAGCTGGGACAGAAAAACCTCCTACAATGAGCAGTTCTTC. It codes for CASSWDRKTSYNEQFF.

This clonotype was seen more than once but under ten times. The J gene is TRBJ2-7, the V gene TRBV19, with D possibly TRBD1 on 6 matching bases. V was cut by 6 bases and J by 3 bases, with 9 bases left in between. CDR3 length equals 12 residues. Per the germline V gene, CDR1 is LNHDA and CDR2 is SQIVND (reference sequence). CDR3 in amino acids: CASSRGGYEQYF. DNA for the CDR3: TGTGCCAGTAGCAGGGGTGGCTACGAGCAGTACTTC.

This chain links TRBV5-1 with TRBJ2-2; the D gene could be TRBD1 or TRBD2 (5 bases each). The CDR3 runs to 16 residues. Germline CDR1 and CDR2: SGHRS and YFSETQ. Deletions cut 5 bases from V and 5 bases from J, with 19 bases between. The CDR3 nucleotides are TGCGCCAGCAGAGGGACCTCCGGAGGTGGGACCGGGGAGCTGTTTTTT. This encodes CASRGTSGGGTGELFF.

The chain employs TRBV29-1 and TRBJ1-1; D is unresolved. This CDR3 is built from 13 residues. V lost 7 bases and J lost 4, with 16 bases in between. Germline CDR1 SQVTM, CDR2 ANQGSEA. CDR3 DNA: TGCAGCGCAACTCGCGCACTCGGCACTGAAGCTTTCTTT. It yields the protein CSATRALGTEAFF. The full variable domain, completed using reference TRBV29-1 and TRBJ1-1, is SAVISQKPSRDICQRGTSLTIQCQVDSQVTMMFWYRQQPGQSLTLIATANQGSEATYESGFVIDKFPISRPNLTFSTLTVSNMSPEDSSIYLCSATRALGTEAFFGQGTRLTVV.